Listed here are 2 T cell receptor beta chains from one sample, sequenced in a study of CD4+ T cells in melanoma. Sequencing used immunoSEQ multiplex PCR; TCRdb keeps in-frame clones, though not all of them. The profile shows roughly 6,900 clones, about three fifths of them singletons. The sample was cells from a culture (not recorded whether cultured in vitro). These receptors originate from a human donor with melanoma.

This clone is termed medium-sized. V is TRBV30 and J is TRBJ2-3; 8 bases are shared with TRBD2. CDR3 length: 15 amino acids. CDR1 is GTSNPN and CDR2 is SVGIG in the germline V gene (reference sequence). With 4 bases clipped from V and 2 bases from J, the junction kept 8 bases outside the gene matches. The CDR3 nucleotides read TGTGCCTGGATAGGCGCGGGGGGCCCCACAGATACGCAGTATTTT. It encodes CAWIGAGGPTDTQYF.

V and J are TRBV6-5 and TRBJ1-5; TRBD1 matches 10 bases. The CDR3 loop spans 15 amino acids. V was pared by 5 bases and J by 6 bases, with 7 bases of the junction left unmatched. The V gene's germline CDR1 is MNHEY and CDR2 SVGAGI. CDR3 sequence (DNA): TGTGCCAGCAGTCGGACAGGGGGAGGTTTTCAGCCCCAGCATTTT. Protein product: CASSRTGGGFQPQHF.